The TCR beta chain under discussion was sequenced for a study of blood T cells in healthy people across ages. Using a J-beta primer mix together with a sample-barcoded 5' primer, a second PCR was run for about 7 to 12 cycles. A template-switch adaptor that had 12 random nucleotides put a tag on each cDNA molecule. TCRdb re-called the 5' RACE reads through MiXCR, storing one row per CDR3 protein. The sample gives some 780,000 distinct CDR3 sequences, around 50% of which show up once; around 24% is in the top ten. Study-level results: The study could not conclusively compare naive and antigen-experienced cells, given its unsorted PBMCs.

CDR3 length: 12 amino acids. Germline CDR1 DFQATT, CDR2 SNEGSKA (reference sequence). A note on this clonotype: Antigen: not known. One junction end does not reproduce the germline sequence, and a read error may be involved.

Sequencing used blood. The gene calls are TRBV20-1 and TRBJ1-2; D is uncertain. The sequence came from a man aged 35 to 55 in good health. CDR3 nucleotide sequence: TGCAGTGCTAGAGGCGGTAGAGGTGGCTACATCTTC. Encoded protein: CSARGGRGGYIF.